One sample yielded the 26 T cell receptor beta chains listed below, sequenced in a study of cytomegalovirus exposure and HLA in healthy donors. PCR involved 60 Vbeta and 13 Jbeta primers. The table came from immunoSEQ multiplex PCR; TCRdb's copy has only in-frame clones and leaves some out. The listing contains 200,000 or so clones. Sequenced material: PBMCs. These receptors were taken from a girl aged 2 to 9 in good health and CMV-seropositive.

The chain employs TRBV2 and TRBJ1-1, with 8 bases identical to TRBD1. V lost 6 bases and J lost 2; bases outside the gene matches: 2. The CDR3 is 13 residues long. The germline CDR1 and CDR2 sequences are SNHLY and FYNNEI. The CDR3 DNA reads TGTGCCAGCAGAGACAGGGGAAACACTGAAGCTTTCTTT. Its translation is CASRDRGNTEAFF.

V gene TRBV5-4 combines with J gene TRBJ1-5; 7 bases match TRBD1. Germline V gene lookup returns CDR1 SGHNT and CDR2 YYREEE (reference sequence). With V trimmed by 4 bases and J by 3 bases, 4 bases remained unmatched. The CDR3 runs 14 residues. The CDR3 reads CASSLQGPNQPQHF. The CDR3 coding sequence is TGTGCCAGCAGCCTACAGGGGCCCAATCAGCCCCAGCATTTT.

The chain has TRBV5-1 and TRBJ2-5; 9 nucleotides line up with TRBD1. The V segment lost 4 bases and the J segment 2 bases; nucleotides outside the gene matches: 6. There are 15 residues in the CDR3. In germline, CDR1 is SGHRS, CDR2 YFSETQ. The CDR3 sequence is CASSIGQGIQETQYF. CDR3 in DNA: TGCGCCAGCAGCATCGGACAGGGGATACAAGAGACCCAGTACTTC.

This chain uses TRBV27 with TRBJ2-2; the match to TRBD1 covers 10 bases. The CDR3 runs 15 residues. From germline, CDR1 is MNHEY and CDR2 SMNVEV (reference sequence). With 2 bases clipped from V and 7 bases from J, the junction kept 4 bases outside the gene matches. The CDR3 DNA reads TGTGCCAGCAGTTTAGATGGACAGGGGGTCGGGGAGCTGTTTTTT. It is translated as CASSLDGQGVGELFF.

The chain combines TRBV18 with TRBJ2-3; D remains unclear. Germline CDR1 KGHSH, CDR2 LQKENI. The CDR3 has 11 residues. With 8 bases removed from V and 0 bases from J, the gap between germline ends came to 3 bases. The CDR3 is CASRSTDTQYF. CDR3 coding DNA: TGTGCCAGCCGGAGCACAGATACGCAGTATTTT. The full variable domain, rest sourced from reference TRBV18 and TRBJ2-3, is NAGVMQNPRHLVRRRGQEARLRCSPMKGHSHVYWYRQLPEEGLKFMVYLQKENIIDESGMPKERFSAEFPKEGPSILRIQQVVRGDSAAYFCASRSTDTQYFGPGTRLTVL.

The V gene is TRBV27, the J gene TRBJ2-7; D not certain. The CDR3 extends over 14 amino acids. Germline CDR1 and CDR2: MNHEY and SMNVEV (reference sequence). V was clipped by 4 bases and J by 0 bases, with 10 bases between them. CDR3 sequence: CASSYSTLSYEQYF. As DNA, the CDR3 is TGTGCCAGCAGTTATTCTACTCTCTCCTACGAGCAGTACTTC.

The chain employs TRBV11-2 and TRBJ1-6; the match to TRBD1 covers 7 bases. The CDR3 totals 17 residues. V lost 2 bases and J lost 6; bases outside the gene matches: 10. Germline V gene data show CDR1 as SGHAT and CDR2 as FQNNGV. The CDR3 spells CASSLRSKTGTNSPLHF. In DNA form, the CDR3 reads TGTGCCAGCAGCTTACGTTCCAAGACAGGGACTAATTCACCCCTCCACTTT.

CDR3 sequence: CASSLGQRNTGELFF. CDR3 bases: TGCGCCAGCAGCCTGGGACAGCGCAACACCGGGGAGCTGTTTTTT. J is TRBJ2-2 and V is TRBV5-1; 7 bases align to TRBD1. J was trimmed by 2 bases and V by 4 bases; bases with no gene match: 5. This CDR3 has 15 residues. Germline V gene lookup returns CDR1 SGHRS and CDR2 YFSETQ.

This chain uses TRBV6-1 with TRBJ1-6; D is unresolved. Trimming pared 2 bases from V and 8 bases from J, leaving 7 bases between. This CDR3 contains 13 residues. The germline gives CDR1 MNHNS, CDR2 SASEGT. The CDR3 sequence: CASSEIEDSPLHF. CDR3 nucleotides: TGTGCCAGCAGTGAAATAGAAGATTCACCCCTCCACTTT.

V gene TRBV7-2 combines with J gene TRBJ2-5, with 9 bases aligning to TRBD1. The J call may be incorrect, as the DNA end agrees better with TRBJ2-7. The CDR3 totals 14 residues. Germline CDR1 reads SGHTA; CDR2 reads FQGNSA. This chain's CDR3 is CASSLAGTGFEQYF. DNA of the CDR3: TGTGCCAGCAGCTTGGCCGGGACAGGGTTCGAGCAGTACTTC.

The chain is built from TRBV6-1 and TRBJ1-2; TRBD1 agrees at 7 bases. Germline loops: CDR1 MNHNS, CDR2 SASEGT. This CDR3 comprises 14 residues. V shed 4 bases and J 2 bases; nucleotides not matched to a gene: 4. CDR3 bases: TGTGCCAGCAGTGGCTTACAGGGGAACTATGGCTACACCTTC. Protein: CASSGLQGNYGYTF.

J is TRBJ2-7 and V is TRBV28; 7 bases map to TRBD1. V gave up 6 bases and J gave up 2 bases; unmatched junction bases: 10. The CDR3 contains 15 residues. Germline CDR1 is MDHEN and CDR2 is SYDVKM. CDR3 sequence (DNA): TGTGCCAGCAGCCAAACCGGGACAGCGACCTACGAGCAGTACTTC. It encodes CASSQTGTATYEQYF.

V and J are TRBV6-1 and TRBJ2-7; D unresolved. CDR1 and CDR2 from the germline V gene are MNHNS and SASEGT. There are 11 residues in the CDR3. V dropped 6 bases and J dropped 4 bases, with 7 bases sitting between them. CDR3 sequence reads: CASRNNYEQYF. The DNA of the CDR3 is TGTGCCAGCAGAAACAATTACGAGCAGTACTTC.

On this clone: Additional DNA sequences in this sample encode the identical CDR3. The gene calls are TRBV7-2 and TRBJ1-2, with TRBD1 as a possible D gene (5 bases). V lost 6 bases and J lost 1, with 9 bases in between. The V gene's germline CDR1 is SGHTA and CDR2 FQGNSA. CDR3 length: 13 residues. In DNA form, the CDR3 reads TGTGCCAGCAGTTCCGACAGTAACTATGGCTACACCTTC. Protein product: CASSSDSNYGYTF.

The V call is TRBV7-2, the J call TRBJ1-1; D call uncertain. The CDR3 is made up of 13 amino acids. Per the germline V gene, CDR1 is SGHTA and CDR2 is FQGNSA. Trimming took 8 bases from V and 4 from J, leaving 14 bases between them. The CDR3 region is CASLERTFTEAFF. CDR3 DNA sequence: TGTGCCAGCCTAGAAAGGACTTTCACTGAAGCTTTCTTT.

The chain combines TRBV11-2 with TRBJ1-1, with D possibly TRBD1 on 6 matching bases. The CDR3 is made up of 13 amino acids. Germline V gene lookup returns CDR1 SGHAT and CDR2 FQNNGV. V lost 3 bases and J 3 bases, leaving 8 bases between the germline ends. In DNA form, the CDR3 reads TGTGCCAGCAGCTTGACAGGAGACACTGAAGCTTTCTTT. This sequence encodes CASSLTGDTEAFF.

V usage is TRBV6-1 and J usage is TRBJ1-5; the D is unclear. Per germline, CDR1 MNHNS and CDR2 SASEGT. The germline V and J ends were trimmed by 3 bases and 4 bases, with 7 bases remaining between them. This CDR3 contains 13 residues. CDR3 loop: CASSDQENQPQHF. CDR3 coding DNA: TGTGCCAGCAGTGATCAGGAAAATCAGCCCCAGCATTTT.

J is TRBJ1-1 and V is TRBV6-5, with a weak D call TRBD1 (5 bases). V was pared by 4 bases and J by 4 bases, with 10 bases between. The germline V gene encodes CDR1 MNHEY and CDR2 SVGAGI. The CDR3 extends over 13 amino acids. Here the CDR3 reads CASSLVRGTEAFF. The CDR3 DNA follows: TGTGCCAGCAGTTTGGTAAGGGGCACTGAAGCTTTCTTT.

DNA of the CDR3: TGTGCCAGCAGCTCCGAGGGGCGCGGGAGTAGGGATGAGCAGTTCTTC. It is translated as CASSSEGRGSRDEQFF. V is TRBV7-3 and J is TRBJ2-1, with 7 nucleotides matching TRBD2. Germline lookup yields CDR1 SGHTA and CDR2 FQGTGA. The trim removed 4 bases at V and 8 bases at J, leaving 14 bases unmatched. There are 16 residues in the CDR3.

The V and J genes are TRBV6-5 and TRBJ1-1; D ambiguous. The CDR3 loop spans 15 amino acids. Germline loops: CDR1 MNHEY, CDR2 SVGAGI. V was shortened by 2 bases and J by 1 base, with 11 bases between the two germline ends. Here the CDR3 reads CASSYGGLKNTEAFF. The CDR3 region has the DNA TGTGCCAGCAGTTACGGAGGGCTCAAGAACACTGAAGCTTTCTTT.

This sequence joins TRBV6-5 and TRBJ1-4; 9 positions agree with TRBD1. V dropped 4 bases and J dropped 7; count of bases not matched to a gene: 10. The CDR3 runs 16 residues. CDR1 and CDR2 from the germline V gene are MNHEY and SVGAGI. The DNA of the CDR3 is TGTGCCAGCAGTTCGCCTCTGACAGGGGGAGGTGAAAAACTGTTTTTT. Protein: CASSSPLTGGGEKLFF.

This chain uses TRBV10-3 with TRBJ2-1, with TRBD1 matching 8 bases. The CDR3 loop spans 15 amino acids. From germline, CDR1 is ENHRY and CDR2 SYGVKD. V dropped 4 bases and J dropped 8; count of bases not matched to a gene: 10. The CDR3 bases are TGTGCCATCAGTGGACAGGGGAAACTAGGTGATGAGCAGTTCTTC. Its protein is CAISGQGKLGDEQFF.

The V and J genes are TRBV19 and TRBJ2-1; D gene unclear. V shed 6 bases and J shed 0 bases, with 18 bases lying between them. Germline V CDR1 and CDR2: LNHDA, SQIVND (reference sequence). The CDR3 totals 17 residues. DNA for the CDR3: TGTGCCAGTAGCCCCCTCGTTGACATTGGCTCCTACAATGAGCAGTTCTTC. The encoded protein is CASSPLVDIGSYNEQFF.

The rearrangement joins TRBV5-4 to TRBJ2-4; TRBD1 matches 9 bases. Germline CDR1 and CDR2: SGHNT and YYREEE (reference sequence). The CDR3 is 17 amino acids. Unmatched junction bases numbered 5, after V lost 1 base and J lost 0 bases. The CDR3, as DNA: TGTGCCAGCAGCTTGACCGACAGGGGGGTAGCCAAAAACATTCAGTACTTC. As protein: CASSLTDRGVAKNIQYF.

The chain has TRBV10-3 and TRBJ1-3, with 10 bases fitting TRBD1. This CDR3 contains 17 residues. The germline gives CDR1 ENHRY, CDR2 SYGVKD. V shed 5 bases and J 1 base; nucleotides not matched to a gene: 8. This chain's CDR3 is CAISHTTGGESGNTIYF. CDR3 sequence (DNA): TGTGCCATCAGTCATACGACAGGGGGCGAGTCTGGAAACACCATATATTTT.

This chain uses TRBV28 with TRBJ1-2, with 7 nucleotides matching TRBD1. The CDR3 extends over 13 amino acids. Trimming took 5 bases from V and 2 from J; bases not matched to a gene: 2. CDR1 and CDR2 (germline): MDHEN, SYDVKM. The CDR3 DNA is TGTGCCAGCAGTCCGGACAGGAACTATGGCTACACCTTC. This codes for CASSPDRNYGYTF.